These T cell receptor beta chains were read from a single sample in a study of CD4+ T cells in melanoma. Profiled with immunoSEQ multiplex PCR; TCRdb holds only in-frame clones, not every one. The sample consists of 110,000 to 150,000 clones, around 90% of them appearing once. The receptors stem from a human donor with melanoma. CDR3s include the opening cysteine and the closing phenylalanine or tryptophan. A D gene is named only where the DNA matches it firmly. Expanded clones are given a class, and other clones once, few, many or no size at all.

J | V | D | size | DNA | CDR3
TRBJ1-4 | TRBV6-1 | . | . | TGTGCCAGCAGGGCAGGGACGGCTAATGAAAAACTGTTTTTT | CASRAGTANEKLFF
TRBJ2-7 | TRBV2 | TRBD2 | . | TGTGCCAGCAAGTTGGAAAGCGGGGGATTCCACGAGCAGTACTTC | CASKLESGGFHEQYF
TRBJ2-1 | TRBV6-6 | . | . | TGTGCCAGCAGTTACTCGTTCTTGGAACCGGACAATGAGCAGTTCTTC | CASSYSFLEPDNEQFF
TRBJ1-2 | TRBV14 | TRBD1 | . | TGTGCCAGCAGCCAGGACAGGGGCCCCTATGGCTACACCTTC | CASSQDRGPYGYTF
TRBJ2-2 | TRBV11-3 | . | . | TGTGCCAGCAGCTTAGTTTTCACCGGGGAGCTGTTTTTT | CASSLVFTGELFF
TRBJ1-6 | TRBV2 | . | few | TGTGCCAGCACGCTTGGACGGACAAATTCACCCCTCCACTTT | CASTLGRTNSPLHF
TRBJ1-4 | TRBV13 | TRBD1 | . | TGTGCCAGCAGCTTCACAGGGGGAGTTGCTAATGAAAAACTGTTTTTT | CASSFTGGVANEKLFF
TRBJ1-2 | TRBV2 | TRBD1 | . | TGTGCCAGCCGGGACAGGGAGGGTAGGGGTTATGGCTACACCTTC | CASRDREGRGYGYTF
TRBJ2-5 | TRBV5-1 | TRBD2 | . | TGCGCCAGCAGAATGGCGGGGGGTCGGGAGACCCAGTACTTC | CASRMAGGRETQYF
TRBJ2-1 | TRBV10-3 | . | . | TGTGCCATCAGTGAGATGGCGGGAAAAGGTCGGTTCTTC | CAISEMAGKGRFF
TRBJ2-1 | TRBV7-2 | TRBD1 | . | TGTGCCAGCAGCCGGGACAGGGAGAGGGAGCAGTTCTTC | CASSRDREREQFF
TRBJ2-1 | TRBV7-9 | TRBD2 | once | TGTGCCAGCAGCTTAGTTAGACTAGCCGGTAGGGATGAGCAGTTCTTC | CASSLVRLAGRDEQFF
TRBJ1-6 | TRBV5-8 | . | . | TGTGCCAGCAGCTTCGCGGACATAGGGCCCCTCCACTTT | CASSFADIGPLHF
TRBJ1-1 | TRBV7-2 | . | . | TGTGCCAGCAGCTTAAGACGGGGCACTGAAGCTTTCTTT | CASSLRRGTEAFF
TRBJ1-4 | TRBV7-4 | . | once | TGTGCCAGCAGCTTCGACCCGGGACACGATAATGAAAAACTGTTTTTT | CASSFDPGHDNEKLFF
TRBJ2-5 | TRBV5-1 | . | . | TGCGCCAGCACGCTCGGGGCTTATGAAGAGACCCAGTACTTC | CASTLGAYEETQYF
TRBJ2-7 | TRBV5-6 | TRBD1 | . | TGTGCCAGCAGCTGGCGGACAGGTAGCCACGAGCAGTACTTC | CASSWRTGSHEQYF
TRBJ1-6 | TRBV30 | TRBD1 | . | TGTGCCTGGAGTACAGGACAGGGACGATCACCCCTCCACTTT | CAWSTGQGRSPLHF
TRBJ2-7 | TRBV19 | TRBD2 | . | TGTGCCAGTAGCGCGGTGGGGGGGGTCTCCTACGAGCAGTACTTC | CASSAVGGVSYEQYF
TRBJ1-5 | TRBV7-2 | . | . | TGTGCCAGCAGCTCGGGAGAGATTCAAAGGCCCCAGCATTTT | CASSSGEIQRPQHF
TRBJ2-1 | TRBV5-1 | TRBD1 | . | TGCGCCAGCAGCGTATTAGGGACAGGACGAAATGAGCAGTTCTTC | CASSVLGTGRNEQFF
TRBJ1-2 | TRBV27 | . | . | TGTGCCAGCAGTTTCTCCCGGAGCGGTGGCTACACCTTC | CASSFSRSGGYTF
TRBJ2-5 | TRBV6-1 | TRBD1 | . | TGTGCCAGCAGTGGACAGGGGAACCTCCAAGAGACCCAGTACTTC | CASSGQGNLQETQYF
TRBJ1-4 | TRBV25-1 | . | . | TGTGCCAGCAGAGGCAGGGCCGAGGAAAAACTGTTTTTT | CASRGRAEEKLFF
TRBJ2-3 | TRBV6-1 | TRBD2 | . | TGTGCCAGCAGTGACAGGAGCGGGGGGGCCCGTATTGCGCAGTATTTT | CASSDRSGGARIAQYF
TRBJ1-6 | TRBV7-2 | . | . | TGTGCCAGCAGTTTAATCCCGGGATATTCACCCCTCCACTTT | CASSLIPGYSPLHF
TRBJ2-7 | TRBV5-1 | TRBD2 | . | TGCGCCAGCAGCTTGGCCACGGGACTAGCGGCCTACGAGCAGTACTTC | CASSLATGLAAYEQYF
TRBJ1-1 | TRBV25-1 | . | . | TGTGCCAGCAGTGCCGCGGGTCTCCGGGAGGCTTTCTTT | CASSAAGLREAFF
TRBJ1-3 | TRBV2 | . | . | TGTGCCAGCAGTTCGGACAGAGGAAACACCATATATTTT | CASSSDRGNTIYF
TRBJ1-2 | TRBV4-1 | . | . | TGCGCCAGCAGTCAACCGGGAAGCTATGGCTACACCTTC | CASSQPGSYGYTF
TRBJ1-6 | TRBV5-6 | TRBD1 | . | TGTGCCAGCAGCCCGGCGACAGGGTCTATACAAGGGAAATCCCTCCACTTT | CASSPATGSIQGKSLHF
TRBJ2-5 | TRBV7-9 | TRBD1 | . | TGTGCCAGCAGCTTTGACAGGGGGAACACTTACGGGACCCAGTACTTC | CASSFDRGNTYGTQYF
TRBJ2-3 | TRBV7-2 | . | . | TGTGCCAGCAGCTTAGTACAGCACGCTAGCACAGATACGCAGTATTTT | CASSLVQHASTDTQYF
TRBJ2-3 | TRBV7-7 | . | . | TGTGCTAGCAGCTTAGCGGACGGTAGCACAGATACGCAGTATTTT | CASSLADGSTDTQYF
TRBJ2-3 | TRBV29-1 | TRBD2 | . | TGCAGCGTTCGGGGACTAGCGGGGCCCACAGATACGCAGTATTTT | CSVRGLAGPTDTQYF
TRBJ2-1 | TRBV6-5 | TRBD1 | . | TGTGCCAGCAGCCGGGGGACAGGGGGGGGGAATGAGCAGTTCTTC | CASSRGTGGGNEQFF
TRBJ2-1 | TRBV5-1 | TRBD1 | . | TGCGCCAGCAGCACAAGACAGGGGTATGAGTTCTTC | CASSTRQGYEFF
TRBJ1-2 | TRBV4-1 | . | . | TGCGCCAGCAGCGACGAGGAGTCCTCCCTCTATGGCTACACCTTC | CASSDEESSLYGYTF
TRBJ1-2 | TRBV27 | . | . | TGTGCCAGCAGCAACCTCAGGAACAGGGCCCGCTACACCTTC | CASSNLRNRARYTF
TRBJ2-5 | TRBV27 | . | once | TGTGCCACCAGTCCAGGGTCGCGACGGGAGACCCAGTACTTC | CATSPGSRRETQYF
TRBJ1-2 | TRBV19 | . | . | TGTGCCAGCGCGGGACGACCGAATGGCTATGGCTACACCTTC | CASAGRPNGYGYTF
TRBJ1-1 | TRBV6-5 | . | . | TGTGCCAGCAGCCGAGGACAGCTCATGAACGCTGAAGCTTTCTTT | CASSRGQLMNAEAFF
TRBJ2-7 | TRBV4-1 | TRBD1 | few | TGCGCCAGCAGCCATGAAGCCGGGACAGCTAGGCGACACGAGCAGTACTTC | CASSHEAGTARRHEQYF
TRBJ2-1 | TRBV7-2 | . | once | TGTGCCAGCAGCTCCGGAGGAACCCATGGGCAGTTCTTC | CASSSGGTHGQFF
TRBJ2-7 | TRBV19 | TRBD2 | . | TGTGCCAGTAGTGAACCGGGGGGCTACGAGCAGTACTTC | CASSEPGGYEQYF